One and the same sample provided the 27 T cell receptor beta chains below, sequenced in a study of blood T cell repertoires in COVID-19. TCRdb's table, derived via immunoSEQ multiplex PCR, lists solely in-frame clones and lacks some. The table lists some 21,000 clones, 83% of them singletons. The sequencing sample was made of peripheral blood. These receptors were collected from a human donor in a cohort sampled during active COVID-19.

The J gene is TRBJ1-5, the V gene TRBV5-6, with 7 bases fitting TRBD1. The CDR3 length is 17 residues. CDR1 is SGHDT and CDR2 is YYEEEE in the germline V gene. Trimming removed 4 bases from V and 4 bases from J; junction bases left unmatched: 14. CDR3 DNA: TGTGCCAGCAGCGTTGGGCGGTTGCGGGACAGAAATCAGCCCCAGCATTTT. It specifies CASSVGRLRDRNQPQHF.

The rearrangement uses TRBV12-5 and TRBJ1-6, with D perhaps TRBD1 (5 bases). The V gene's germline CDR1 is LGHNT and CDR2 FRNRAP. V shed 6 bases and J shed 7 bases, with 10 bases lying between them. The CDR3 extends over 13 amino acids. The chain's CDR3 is CASGPRQNSPLHF. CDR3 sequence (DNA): TGTGCTAGTGGCCCCCGACAGAATTCACCCCTCCACTTT.

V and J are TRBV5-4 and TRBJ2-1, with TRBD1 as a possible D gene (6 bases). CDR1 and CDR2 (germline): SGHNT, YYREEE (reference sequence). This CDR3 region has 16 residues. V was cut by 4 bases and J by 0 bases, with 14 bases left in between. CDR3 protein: CASSDDRSSSYNEQFF. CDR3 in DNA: TGTGCCAGCAGCGACGACAGGTCGAGCTCCTACAATGAGCAGTTCTTC.

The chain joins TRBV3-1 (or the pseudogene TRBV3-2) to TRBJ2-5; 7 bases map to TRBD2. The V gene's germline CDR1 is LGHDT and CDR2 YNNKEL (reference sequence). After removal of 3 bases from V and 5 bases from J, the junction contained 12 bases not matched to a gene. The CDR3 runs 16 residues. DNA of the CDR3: TGTGCCAGCAGCCACCGTAGCGGGCCCCACCGGGAGACCCAGTACTTC. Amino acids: CASSHRSGPHRETQYF.

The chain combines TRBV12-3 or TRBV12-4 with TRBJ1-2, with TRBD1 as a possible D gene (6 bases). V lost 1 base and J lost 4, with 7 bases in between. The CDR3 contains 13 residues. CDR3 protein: CASSLEGVYGYTF. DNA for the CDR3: TGTGCCAGCAGTTTAGAGGGGGTCTATGGCTACACCTTC.

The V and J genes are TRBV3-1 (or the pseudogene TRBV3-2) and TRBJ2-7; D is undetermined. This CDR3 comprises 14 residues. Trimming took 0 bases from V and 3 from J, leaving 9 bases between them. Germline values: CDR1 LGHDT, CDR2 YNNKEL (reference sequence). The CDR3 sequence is CASSQELRFYEQYF. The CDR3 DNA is TGTGCCAGCAGCCAAGAGCTACGATTCTACGAGCAGTACTTC.

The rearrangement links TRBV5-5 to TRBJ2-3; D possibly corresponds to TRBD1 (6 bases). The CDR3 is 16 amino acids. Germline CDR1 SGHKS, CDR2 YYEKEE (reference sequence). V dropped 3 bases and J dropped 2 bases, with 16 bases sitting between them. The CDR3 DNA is TGTGCCAGCAGCTGGGACAACCCGAGCCCCACAGATACGCAGTATTTT. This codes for CASSWDNPSPTDTQYF.

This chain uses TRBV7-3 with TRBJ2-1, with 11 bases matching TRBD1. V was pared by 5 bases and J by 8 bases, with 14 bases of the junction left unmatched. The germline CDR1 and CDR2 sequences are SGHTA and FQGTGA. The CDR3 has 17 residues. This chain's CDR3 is CASSPGQGANGIHEQFF. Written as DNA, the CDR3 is TGTGCCAGCAGCCCAGGACAGGGGGCAAATGGAATCCATGAGCAGTTCTTC.

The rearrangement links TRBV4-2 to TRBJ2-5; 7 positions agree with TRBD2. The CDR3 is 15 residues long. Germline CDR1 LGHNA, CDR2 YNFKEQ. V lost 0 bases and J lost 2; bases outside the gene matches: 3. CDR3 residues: CASSQERGVQETQYF. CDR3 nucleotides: TGTGCCAGCAGCCAAGAACGGGGGGTTCAAGAGACCCAGTACTTC.

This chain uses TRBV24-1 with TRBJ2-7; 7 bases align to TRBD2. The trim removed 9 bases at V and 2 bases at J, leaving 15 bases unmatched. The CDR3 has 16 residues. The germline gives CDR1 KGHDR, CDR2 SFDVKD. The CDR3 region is CATSSSGASRTYEQYF. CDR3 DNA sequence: TGTGCCACCTCGTCAAGCGGGGCTAGTCGTACCTACGAGCAGTACTTC.

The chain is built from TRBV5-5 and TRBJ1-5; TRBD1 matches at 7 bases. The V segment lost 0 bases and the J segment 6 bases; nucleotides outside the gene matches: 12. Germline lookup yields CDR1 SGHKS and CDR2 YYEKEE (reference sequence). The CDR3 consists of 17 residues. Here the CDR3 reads CASSLASTGTATQPQHF. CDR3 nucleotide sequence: TGTGCCAGCAGCTTGGCCTCGACCGGGACAGCGACTCAGCCCCAGCATTTT.

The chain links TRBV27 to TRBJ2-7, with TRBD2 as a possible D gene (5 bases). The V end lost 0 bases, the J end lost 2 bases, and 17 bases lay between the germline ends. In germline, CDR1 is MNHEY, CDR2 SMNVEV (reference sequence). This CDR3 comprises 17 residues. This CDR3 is CASSLSPSGMTTYEQYF. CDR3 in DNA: TGTGCCAGCAGTTTATCCCCTTCGGGGATGACAACCTACGAGCAGTACTTC.

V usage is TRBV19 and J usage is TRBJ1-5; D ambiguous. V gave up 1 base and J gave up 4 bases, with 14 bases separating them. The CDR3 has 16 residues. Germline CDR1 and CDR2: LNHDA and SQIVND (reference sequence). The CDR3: CASSIVVTILNQPQHF. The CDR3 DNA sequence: TGTGCCAGTAGTATAGTAGTCACTATCCTTAATCAGCCCCAGCATTTT.

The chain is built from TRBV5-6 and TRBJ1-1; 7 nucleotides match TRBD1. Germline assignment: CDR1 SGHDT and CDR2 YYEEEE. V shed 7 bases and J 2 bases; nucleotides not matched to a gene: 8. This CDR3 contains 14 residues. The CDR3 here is CASGLTGANTEAFF. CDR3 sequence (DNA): TGTGCCAGCGGCCTTACAGGGGCTAACACTGAAGCTTTCTTT.

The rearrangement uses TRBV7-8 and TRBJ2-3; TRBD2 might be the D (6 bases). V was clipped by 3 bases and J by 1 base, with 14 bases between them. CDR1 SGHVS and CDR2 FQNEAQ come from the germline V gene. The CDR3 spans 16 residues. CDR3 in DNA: TGTGCCAGCAGCTTGGACCGGGACTTGGGCACAGATACGCAGTATTTT. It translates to CASSLDRDLGTDTQYF.

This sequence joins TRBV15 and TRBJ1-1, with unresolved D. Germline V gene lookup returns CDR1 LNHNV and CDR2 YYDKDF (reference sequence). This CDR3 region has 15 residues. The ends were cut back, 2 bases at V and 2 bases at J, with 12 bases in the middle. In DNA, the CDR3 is TGTGCCACCAGCAGACGATCAGGATATAACACTGAAGCTTTCTTT. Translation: CATSRRSGYNTEAFF.

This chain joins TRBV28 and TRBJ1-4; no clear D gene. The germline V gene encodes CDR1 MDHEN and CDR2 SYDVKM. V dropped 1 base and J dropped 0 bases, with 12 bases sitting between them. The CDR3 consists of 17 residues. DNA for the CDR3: TGTGCCAGCAGTTTATTCTGGGAGGCCCCAACTAATGAAAAACTGTTTTTT. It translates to CASSLFWEAPTNEKLFF.

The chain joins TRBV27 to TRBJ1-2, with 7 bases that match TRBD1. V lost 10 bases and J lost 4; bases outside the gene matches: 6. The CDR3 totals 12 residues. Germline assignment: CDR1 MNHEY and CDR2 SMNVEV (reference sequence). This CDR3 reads CATFYRGYGYTF. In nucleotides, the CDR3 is TGTGCCACCTTCTACAGGGGCTATGGCTACACCTTC.

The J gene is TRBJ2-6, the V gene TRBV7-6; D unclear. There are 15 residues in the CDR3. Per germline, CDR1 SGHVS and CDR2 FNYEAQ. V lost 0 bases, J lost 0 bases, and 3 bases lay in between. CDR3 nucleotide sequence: TGTGCCAGCAGCTTAGCCCGCTCTGGGGCCAACGTCCTGACTTTC. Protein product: CASSLARSGANVLTF. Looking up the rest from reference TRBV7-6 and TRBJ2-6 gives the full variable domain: GAGVSQSPRYKVTKRGQDVALRCDPISGHVSLYWYRQALGQGPEFLTYFNYEAQQDKSGLPNDRFSAERPEGSISTLTIQRTEQRDSAMYRCASSLARSGANVLTFGAGSRLTVL.

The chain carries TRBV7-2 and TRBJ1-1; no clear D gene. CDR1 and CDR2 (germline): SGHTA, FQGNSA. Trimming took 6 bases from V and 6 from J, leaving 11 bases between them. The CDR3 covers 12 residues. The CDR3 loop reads CASSSGGPEAFF. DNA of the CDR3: TGTGCCAGCAGTTCGGGCGGGCCTGAAGCTTTCTTT.

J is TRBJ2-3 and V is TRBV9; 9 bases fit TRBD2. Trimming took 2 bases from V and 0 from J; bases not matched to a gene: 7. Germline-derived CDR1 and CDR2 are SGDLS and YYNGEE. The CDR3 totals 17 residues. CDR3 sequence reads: CASSVRPLAGSTDTQYF. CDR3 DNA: TGTGCCAGCAGCGTCCGCCCCCTAGCGGGGAGCACAGATACGCAGTATTTT. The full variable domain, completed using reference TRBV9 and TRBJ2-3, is DSGVTQTPKHLITATGQRVTLRCSPRSGDLSVYWYQQSLDQGLQFLIQYYNGEERAKGNILERFSAQQFPDLHSELNLSSLELGDSALYFCASSVRPLAGSTDTQYFGPGTRLTVL.

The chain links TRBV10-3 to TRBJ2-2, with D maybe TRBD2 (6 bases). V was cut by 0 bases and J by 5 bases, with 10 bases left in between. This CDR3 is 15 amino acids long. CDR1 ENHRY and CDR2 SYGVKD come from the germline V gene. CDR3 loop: CAISESNGGTGELFF. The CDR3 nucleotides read TGTGCCATCAGTGAGTCGAACGGGGGTACCGGGGAGCTGTTTTTT.

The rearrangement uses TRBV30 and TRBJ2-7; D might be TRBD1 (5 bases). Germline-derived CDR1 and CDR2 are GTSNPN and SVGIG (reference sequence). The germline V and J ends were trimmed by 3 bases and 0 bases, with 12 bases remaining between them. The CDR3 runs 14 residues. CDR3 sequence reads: CAWSRDLHSYEQYF. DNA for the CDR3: TGTGCCTGGAGCAGGGATTTACACTCCTACGAGCAGTACTTC. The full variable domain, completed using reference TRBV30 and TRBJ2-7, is SQTIHQWPATLVQPVGSPLSLECTVEGTSNPNLYWYRQAAGRGLQLLFYSVGIGQISSEVPQNLSASRPQDRQFILSSKKLLLSDSGFYLCAWSRDLHSYEQYFGPGTRLTVT.

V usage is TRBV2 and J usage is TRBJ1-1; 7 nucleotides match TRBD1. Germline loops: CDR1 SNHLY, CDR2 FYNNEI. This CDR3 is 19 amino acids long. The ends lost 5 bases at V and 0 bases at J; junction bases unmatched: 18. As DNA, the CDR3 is TGTGCCAGCAGTCGGACGTTTGTTGGGGCAGGGGGGATGAACACTGAAGCTTTCTTT. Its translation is CASSRTFVGAGGMNTEAFF.

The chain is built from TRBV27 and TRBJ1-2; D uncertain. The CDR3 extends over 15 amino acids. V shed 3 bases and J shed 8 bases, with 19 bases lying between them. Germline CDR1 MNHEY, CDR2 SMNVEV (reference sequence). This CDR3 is CASSFDQGRGLGYTF. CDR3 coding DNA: TGTGCCAGCAGTTTCGATCAAGGCCGCGGTTTAGGCTACACCTTC.

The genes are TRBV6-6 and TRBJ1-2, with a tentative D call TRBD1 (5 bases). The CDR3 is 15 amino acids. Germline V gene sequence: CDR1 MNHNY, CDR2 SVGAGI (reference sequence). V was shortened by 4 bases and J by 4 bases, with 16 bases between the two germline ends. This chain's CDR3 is CASSLDEGRFYGYTF. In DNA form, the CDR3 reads TGTGCCAGCAGTTTGGACGAGGGGAGGTTCTATGGCTACACCTTC.

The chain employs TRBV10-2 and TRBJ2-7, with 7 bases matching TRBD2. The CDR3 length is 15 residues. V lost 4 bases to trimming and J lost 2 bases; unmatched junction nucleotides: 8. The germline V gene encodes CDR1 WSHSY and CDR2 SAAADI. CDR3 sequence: CASSGIGRKTYEQYF. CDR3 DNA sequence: TGCGCCAGCAGTGGAATCGGGAGGAAAACCTACGAGCAGTACTTC.